This T cell receptor (beta chain) was recovered during a study of shared clonotypes between healthy human individuals. This clone was seen more than once but under ten times. The junction had 5 bases not matched to a gene; V was cut back by 4 bases and J by 6 bases. CDR3 size: 16 residues. CDR1 and CDR2 from the germline V gene are LNHDA and SQIVND (reference sequence). Produced via immunoSEQ multiplex PCR; TCRdb's table is partial and in-frame only. The data hold over a million clones, with around four fifths observed a single time. The sequence derives from a man in his late teens or twenties in good health. This rearrangement joins TRBV19 to TRBJ2-2, with 13 bases identical to TRBD2. The sequencing sample was made of memory CD4+ T cells sorted from blood. Specified subset: CD45RA-negative fraction. CDR3 loop: CASSRGLAGLPGELFF. CDR3 DNA sequence: TGTGCCAGTAGTAGGGGACTAGCGGGACTACCCGGGGAGCTGTTTTTT.